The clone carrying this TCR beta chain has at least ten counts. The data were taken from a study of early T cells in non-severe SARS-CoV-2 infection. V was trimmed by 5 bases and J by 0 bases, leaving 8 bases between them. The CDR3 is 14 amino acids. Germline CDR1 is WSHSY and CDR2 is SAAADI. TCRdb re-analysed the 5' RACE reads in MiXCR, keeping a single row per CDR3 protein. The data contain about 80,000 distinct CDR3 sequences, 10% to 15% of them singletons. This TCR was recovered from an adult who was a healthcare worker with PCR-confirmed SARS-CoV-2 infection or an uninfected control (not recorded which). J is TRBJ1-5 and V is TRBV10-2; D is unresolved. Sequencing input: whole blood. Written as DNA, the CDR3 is TGCGCCAGCAGTAAAGAAACTAGCAATCAGCCCCAGCATTTT. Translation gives CASSKETSNQPQHF.